This TCR beta chain comes out of a study of T-cell reconstitution after alpha-beta-depleted transplantation in children. Germline V CDR1 and CDR2: SEHNR, FQNEAQ (reference sequence). The ends lost 4 bases at V and 1 base at J; junction bases unmatched: 6. This CDR3 is 15 amino acids long. Details on this clonotype: What it binds is not known.

Unique molecular identifiers tagged the TCRbeta library. Using its own MiXCR run on the PCR reads, TCRdb lists one record per CDR3 protein. The repertoire holds under 150,000 distinct CDR3 sequences, with 9.5% to 10% as singletons. Overall study results and limits: Most T-cell counts and diversity one year after the transplant came from T cells that were newly produced. There were some patients whose high TCRbeta diversity at day 60 came from surviving recipient T cells and thymic progenitors. Several hundred expanded graft clones reportedly were the source of alpha-beta T cells about two months after transplant.

The clonotype was recovered from a girl under three years old who had a stem cell transplant for combined immunodeficiency, so the T cells may come from the graft donor. The input for sequencing was PBMCs, mostly from graft donor cells, taken 180 days after TCRalphabeta/CD19-depleted stem cell transplant. V and J are TRBV7-9 and TRBJ2-5, with 7 bases that match TRBD1. CDR3 loop: CASSSTGPFQETQYF. CDR3 nucleotides: TGTGCCAGCAGCTCGACAGGGCCCTTCCAAGAGACCCAGTACTTC.